One sample yielded the 20 T cell receptor beta chains listed below, sequenced in a study of blood T cell repertoires in COVID-19. Generated by immunoSEQ multiplex PCR, the TCRdb table keeps only in-frame clones and is missing some. The sample consists of some 26,000 clones, 70% to 90% of them appearing once. Sequenced input: peripheral blood. These receptors all come from a human donor in a cohort sampled during active COVID-19.

The genes are TRBV6-6 and TRBJ1-1; D not resolved. Trimming pared 2 bases from V and 0 bases from J, leaving 7 bases between. The CDR3 has 14 residues. In germline, CDR1 is MNHNY, CDR2 SVGAGI (reference sequence). This CDR3 reads CASSYEAMNTEAFF. CDR3 DNA sequence: TGTGCCAGCAGTTACGAGGCCATGAACACTGAAGCTTTCTTT.

V and J are TRBV7-9 and TRBJ1-5, with D perhaps TRBD1 (5 bases). The V and J ends lost 5 bases and 7 bases respectively, with 15 bases between them. Germline V gene sequence: CDR1 SEHNR, CDR2 FQNEAQ (reference sequence). This CDR3 is 14 amino acids long. The CDR3 DNA sequence: TGTGCCAGCAGCCCGTCACAGGTCGGCCAGCCCCAGCATTTT. It encodes CASSPSQVGQPQHF.

The V gene is TRBV27, the J gene TRBJ1-1; D might be TRBD1 (6 bases). Germline V gene data show CDR1 as MNHEY and CDR2 as SMNVEV (reference sequence). V shed 6 bases and J shed 0 bases, with 14 bases lying between them. There are 15 residues in the CDR3. The CDR3: CASSYRDTMNTEAFF. The CDR3 nucleotides read TGTGCCAGCAGCTACAGGGACACCATGAACACTGAAGCTTTCTTT.

In this sample, this clone turned up once. The chain combines TRBV7-2 with TRBJ2-3, with D possibly matching TRBD1 (5 bases). There are 12 residues in the CDR3. V lost 8 bases and J lost 4, with 10 bases in between. Germline V gene sequence: CDR1 SGHTA, CDR2 FQGNSA. The CDR3 DNA reads as TGTGCCAGCTCTCAGGGTCCAGATACGCAGTATTTT. Residues: CASSQGPDTQYF.

The chain carries TRBV19 and TRBJ1-5, with unresolved D. CDR1 and CDR2 (germline): LNHDA, SQIVND (reference sequence). CDR3 length: 15 residues. Trimming took 5 bases from V and 7 from J, leaving 18 bases between them. CDR3 sequence reads: CASSAEEGGGQPQHF. DNA for the CDR3: TGTGCCAGTAGTGCGGAGGAGGGAGGAGGGCAGCCCCAGCATTTT.

This chain joins TRBV13 and TRBJ1-1, with TRBD1 matching 7 bases. V lost 2 bases, J lost 2 bases, and 5 bases stayed unmatched. This CDR3 region has 15 residues. Germline-derived CDR1 and CDR2 are PRHDT and FYEKMQ (reference sequence). The CDR3 region is CASSLIGGGNTEAFF. CDR3 sequence (DNA): TGTGCCAGCAGCTTAATAGGAGGGGGCAACACTGAAGCTTTCTTT.

The chain is built from TRBV23-1 and TRBJ2-3; D uncertain. TRBV23-1 is an ORF, and what it does is uncertain. Trimming removed 0 bases at V and 4 bases at J, with 11 bases between. The CDR3 extends over 15 amino acids. DNA of the CDR3: TGCGCCAGCAGTCAATCCTCGCGCGTGGCAGATACGCAGTATTTT. Its translation: CASSQSSRVADTQYF.

V and J are TRBV28 and TRBJ2-7; 7 bases match TRBD2. CDR1 and CDR2 from the germline V gene are MDHEN and SYDVKM. Trimming took 7 bases from V and 0 from J; bases not matched to a gene: 3. The CDR3 contains 13 residues. CDR3: CASTVAGSYEQYF. In DNA form, the CDR3 reads TGTGCCAGCACCGTAGCGGGCTCCTACGAGCAGTACTTC.

The chain has TRBV5-1 and TRBJ1-5; D perhaps matches TRBD1 (6 bases). The V end lost 4 bases, the J end lost 4 bases, and 15 bases lay between the germline ends. This CDR3 comprises 15 residues. Germline-derived CDR1 and CDR2 are SGHRS and YFSETQ. CDR3 sequence (DNA): TGCGCCAGCAGCCCACAGGGAGGGGTGAATCAGCCCCAGCATTTT. Translating gives CASSPQGGVNQPQHF.

V gene TRBV7-9 combines with J gene TRBJ1-2; D may be TRBD1 (5 bases). Trimming pared 5 bases from V and 7 bases from J, leaving 23 bases between. This CDR3 comprises 16 residues. Germline V gene sequence: CDR1 SEHNR, CDR2 FQNEAQ (reference sequence). CDR3 nucleotides: TGTGCCAGCAGCCTCCCGACAAAGACAGCTACCGGTGGCTACACCTTC. Amino acids: CASSLPTKTATGGYTF.

The chain has TRBV4-1 and TRBJ1-1; 9 bases align to TRBD1. The CDR3 loop spans 15 amino acids. Germline V gene lookup returns CDR1 MGHRA and CDR2 YSYEKL. J was trimmed by 5 bases and V by 4 bases; bases with no gene match: 8. CDR3 nucleotides: TGCGCCAGCAGCCTACTAGACAGGGGGAGGACTGAAGCTTTCTTT. It codes for CASSLLDRGRTEAFF.

This chain joins TRBV5-1 and TRBJ1-4; 10 bases align to TRBD1. Germline V gives CDR1 SGHRS, CDR2 YFSETQ. The CDR3 contains 15 residues. The V and J ends lost 2 bases and 8 bases, in that order; junction bases with no gene match: 6. The CDR3 DNA reads TGCGCCAGCAGCTTAGGACAGGGGGGAGGCGAAAAACTGTTTTTT. It encodes CASSLGQGGGEKLFF.

V usage is TRBV7-8 and J usage is TRBJ2-1; D may be TRBD1 (5 bases). The CDR3 is 14 amino acids. Per germline, CDR1 SGHVS and CDR2 FQNEAQ. V lost 0 bases and J 8 bases, leaving 11 bases between the germline ends. CDR3 coding DNA: TGTGCCAGCAGCTTAGCGCTCTCAGGGCATGAGCAGTTCTTC. Translation: CASSLALSGHEQFF.

The chain links TRBV28 to TRBJ1-2, with D perhaps TRBD1 (5 bases). The CDR3 is 12 residues long. Trimming took 8 bases from V and 6 from J, leaving 13 bases between them. Germline V gives CDR1 MDHEN, CDR2 SYDVKM. The CDR3 bases are TGTGCCAGCGGGGGGATAGGGAATGGCTACACCTTC. This sequence encodes CASGGIGNGYTF.

This clone came up once. The chain couples TRBV7-9 to TRBJ2-2; 7 bases agree with TRBD1. CDR3 length: 14 amino acids. Losses at the gene ends were 5 bases for V and 6 bases for J; bases not matched to a gene: 6. CDR1 is SEHNR and CDR2 is FQNEAQ in the germline V gene (reference sequence). CDR3 sequence: CASSTGEWAGELFF. In DNA form, the CDR3 reads TGTGCCAGCAGCACAGGGGAGTGGGCCGGGGAGCTGTTTTTT.

The table lists this clone with a count of one. This chain connects TRBV5-1 to TRBJ2-3; D gene ambiguous. CDR3 length: 16 residues. CDR1 SGHRS and CDR2 YFSETQ come from the germline V gene. V lost 3 bases, J lost 4 bases, and 18 bases lay in between. CDR3 amino acids: CASSSNPGSWPDTQYF. CDR3 bases: TGCGCCAGCAGCTCCAATCCGGGTTCTTGGCCAGATACGCAGTATTTT. Full variable domain (missing parts from reference TRBV5-1 and TRBJ2-3): KAGVTQTPRYLIKTRGQQVTLSCSPISGHRSVSWYQQTPGQGLQFLFEYFSETQRNKGNFPGRFSGRQFSNSRSEMNVSTLELGDSALYLCASSSNPGSWPDTQYFGPGTRLTVL.

The gene calls are TRBV5-1 and TRBJ1-1, with D unclear. The CDR3 is made up of 13 amino acids. Trimming pared 5 bases from V and 1 base from J, leaving 9 bases between. The germline V gene encodes CDR1 SGHRS and CDR2 YFSETQ. Here the CDR3 reads CASRTRENTEAFF. CDR3 bases: TGCGCCAGCAGGACGAGGGAGAACACTGAAGCTTTCTTT.

The chain combines TRBV27 with TRBJ2-5; no definite D call. The CDR3 has 12 amino acids. Germline CDR1 reads MNHEY; CDR2 reads SMNVEV (reference sequence). Trimming cost V 5 bases and J 0 bases, with 4 bases left between them. CDR3 DNA: TGTGCCAGCAGTCCCGACCAAGAGACCCAGTACTTC. Amino acid sequence: CASSPDQETQYF.

The chain carries TRBV27 and TRBJ1-2; 8 nucleotides align to TRBD1. The germline V gene has CDR1 MNHEY and CDR2 SMNVEV (reference sequence). The CDR3 sequence is 14 residues long. The V and J ends lost 5 bases and 1 base, in that order; junction bases with no gene match: 3. The CDR3 is CASSQGQGNYGYTF. CDR3 DNA sequence: TGTGCCAGCAGTCAAGGACAGGGTAACTATGGCTACACCTTC.

The chain recombines TRBV29-1 with TRBJ2-3; 11 bases map to TRBD2. V lost 4 bases and J lost 2; bases outside the gene matches: 5. CDR3 length equals 15 residues. Germline CDR1 is SQVTM and CDR2 is ANQGSEA. The CDR3 here is CSVATSGGHTDTQYF. DNA of the CDR3: TGCAGCGTTGCCACTAGCGGGGGTCACACAGATACGCAGTATTTT.